The rows below give T cell receptor beta chains drawn from one sample of a study of shared clonotypes between healthy human individuals. The assay was immunoSEQ multiplex PCR, and TCRdb's table has in-frame clones only and misses some. Found here are about 600,000 clones, around 97% of them singletons; the top ten hold about 0.057%. Material for sequencing was naive CD4+ T cells sorted from blood. The receptors were sampled from a woman in her 30s in good health. The conserved cysteine and the conserved F or W are not part of the CDR3 here.

CDR3 protein: ASSLGLHNEQF; V gene: TRBV11-2; J gene: TRBJ2-1
CDR3 protein: ASNFWGETQY; V gene: TRBV6-1; J gene: TRBJ2-5
CDR3 protein: ASSRLSPTGARTEAF; V gene: TRBV27; J gene: TRBJ1-1
CDR3 protein: ASSLAVRTGGSSYEQY; V gene: TRBV5-1; J gene: TRBJ2-7
CDR3 protein: ASSLAQVVGAIQETQY; V gene: TRBV13; J gene: TRBJ2-5
CDR3 protein: ASSPESGTIGSNQPQH; V gene: TRBV19; J gene: TRBJ1-5
CDR3 protein: ASSLAWHSSYNEQF; V gene: TRBV5-4; J gene: TRBJ2-1
CDR3 protein: ASSQEGTTYNEQF; V gene: TRBV4-2; J gene: TRBJ2-1
CDR3 protein: SAIAGNEQF; V gene: TRBV20-1; J gene: TRBJ2-1
CDR3 protein: ASSGTSGSGTGELF; V gene: TRBV19; J gene: TRBJ2-2